The 21 T cell receptor beta chains presented below share a single source sample, sequenced in a study of response to subunit inactivated influenza vaccine. TCRdb called the RT-PCR reads again in MiXCR, with one record for every CDR3 protein. The sample has approximately 520,000 distinct CDR3 sequences; around 25% are singletons. Source: CD4+ T cells sorted from PBMCs, taken about 5 days after vaccination. The origin of the receptors is a man between 50 and 59 years old who received an inactivated influenza vaccine.

The table lists this clonotype with a few counts. V gene TRBV12-3 or TRBV12-4 combines with J gene TRBJ2-2, with TRBD1 as a possible D gene (6 bases). The ends were cut back, 6 bases at V and 4 bases at J, with 9 bases in the middle. The length of the CDR3 is 13 residues. The chain's CDR3 is CASSNRVTGELFF. CDR3 sequence (DNA): TGTGCCAGCAGCAACAGGGTCACCGGGGAGCTGTTTTTT.

This clonotype was picked up a small number of times. The chain couples TRBV7-2 to TRBJ1-4, with 7 bases that match TRBD1. J lost 8 bases, V lost 6 bases, and 9 bases had no gene match. The CDR3 spans 14 residues. From germline, CDR1 is SGHTA and CDR2 FQGNSA. CDR3 in amino acids: CASRLSGGGEKLFF. DNA for the CDR3: TGTGCCAGCAGACTCTCAGGGGGGGGAGAAAAACTGTTTTTT. The whole variable domain, remainder taken from reference TRBV7-2 and TRBJ1-4, is GAGVSQSPSNKVTEKGKDVELRCDPISGHTALYWYRQSLGQGLEFLIYFQGNSAPDKSGLPSDRFSAERTGGSVSTLTIQRTQQEDSAVYLCASRLSGGGEKLFFGSGTQLSVL.

V and J are TRBV20-1 and TRBJ2-5; either TRBD1 or TRBD2 may fit D (5 bases each). Trimming cost V 2 bases and J 3 bases, with 13 bases left between them. The CDR3 loop spans 14 amino acids. Looked up from germline, CDR1 is DFQATT and CDR2 is SNEGSKA (reference sequence). CDR3 sequence reads: CSARSPSREETQYF. The CDR3 DNA reads as TGCAGTGCTAGATCTCCTAGCAGGGAAGAGACCCAGTACTTC.

This clonotype was counted between two and nine times. The chain recombines TRBV15 with TRBJ2-2; the D is unclear. The CDR3 spans 16 residues. The V end lost 0 bases, the J end lost 4 bases, and 12 bases lay between the germline ends. Germline CDR1 and CDR2: LNHNV and YYDKDF (reference sequence). This CDR3 is CATSRDARWGTGELFF. The CDR3 coding sequence is TGTGCCACCAGCAGAGATGCCCGGTGGGGCACCGGGGAGCTGTTTTTT.

This clonotype was detected ten times or more. The CDR3 region is CASSLSGSYNEQFF. The CDR3 DNA reads TGTGCCAGCAGCTTATCGGGGTCCTACAATGAGCAGTTCTTC. This sequence joins TRBV7-9 and TRBJ2-1; tentatively, D is TRBD2 (5 bases). Germline V CDR1 and CDR2: SEHNR, FQNEAQ (reference sequence). V was shortened by 2 bases and J by 1 base, with 6 bases between the two germline ends. This CDR3 is built from 14 residues.

In this sample, this clonotype turned up a few times. The chain employs TRBV6-9 and TRBJ2-3; no clear D. In germline, CDR1 is MNHGY, CDR2 SVAAGI. The CDR3 is 19 residues long. Trimming removed 0 bases from V and 0 bases from J, with 19 bases in between. The CDR3 DNA follows: TGTGCCAGCAGTTATTCTGGCAGCCTCCCGTGTCTTAGCACAGATACGCAGTATTTT. This encodes CASSYSGSLPCLSTDTQYF.

The V and J genes are TRBV11-2 and TRBJ2-1, with TRBD1 matching 10 bases. Germline-derived CDR1 and CDR2 are SGHAT and FQNNGV. The CDR3 spans 17 residues. The ends lost 5 bases at V and 7 bases at J; junction bases unmatched: 14. The CDR3 DNA reads as TGTGCCAGCAGCCATTACCCGGGGACAGGGGCTCGTAATGAGCAGTTCTTC. Protein product: CASSHYPGTGARNEQFF. The entire variable domain, with the rest obtained from reference TRBV11-2 and TRBJ2-1, is as follows: EAGVAQSPRYKIIEKRQSVAFWCNPISGHATLYWYQQILGQGPKLLIQFQNNGVVDDSQLPKDRFSAERLKGVDSTLKIQPAKLEDSAVYLCASSHYPGTGARNEQFFGPGTRLTVL.

This sequence joins TRBV5-1 and TRBJ2-7; D gene unclear. The length of the CDR3 is 14 residues. Trimming removed 4 bases at V and 1 base at J, with 12 bases between. Per germline, CDR1 SGHRS and CDR2 YFSETQ. Written as DNA, the CDR3 is TGCGCCAGCAGCGCCACCGGGCCTTCCTACGAGCAGTACTTC. Translating it yields CASSATGPSYEQYF.

This clonotype came up a few times. The chain uses TRBV5-1 and TRBJ2-7; tentatively, D is TRBD1 or TRBD2 (5 bases each). Trimming removed 5 bases at V and 4 bases at J, with 19 bases between. The CDR3 covers 15 residues. CDR1 and CDR2 from the germline V gene are SGHRS and YFSETQ. CDR3 nucleotide sequence: TGCGCCAGCAGTCTGGTCGGGACCAGAGGATACGAGCAGTACTTC. It specifies CASSLVGTRGYEQYF.

This clonotype was found many times. The chain is built from TRBV7-3 and TRBJ2-3, with D possibly matching TRBD2 (6 bases). CDR1 and CDR2 (germline): SGHTA, FQGTGA. Trimming took 2 bases from V and 0 from J, leaving 9 bases between them. The CDR3 runs to 15 residues. The DNA of the CDR3 is TGTGCCAGCAGCTTATTAGCGGCCAGCACAGATACGCAGTATTTT. Its protein is CASSLLAASTDTQYF.

The CDR3 loop reads CASSDRRQDTQYF. The CDR3 nucleotides read TGTGCCAGCAGCGACAGGCGCCAAGATACGCAGTATTTT. J is TRBJ2-3 and V is TRBV7-2, with D possibly matching TRBD1 (6 bases). V lost 5 bases and J 5 bases, leaving 11 bases between the germline ends. The CDR3 covers 13 residues. Germline-derived CDR1 and CDR2 are SGHTA and FQGNSA.

V is TRBV12-3 or TRBV12-4 and J is TRBJ1-5; TRBD1 aligns across 9 bases. V lost 5 bases to trimming and J lost 14 bases; unmatched junction nucleotides: 4. This CDR3 spans 11 amino acids. CDR3 residues: CASSKGQGKHF. The CDR3 nucleotides read TGTGCCAGCAGTAAGGGACAGGGAAAGCATTTT.

The chain has TRBV29-1 and TRBJ2-1; 16 bases agree with TRBD2. V shed 6 bases and J 13 bases; nucleotides not matched to a gene: 3. The length of the CDR3 is 12 residues. The germline CDR1 and CDR2 sequences are SQVTM and ANQGSEA. CDR3 sequence: CSVGTSGRAQFF. The DNA of the CDR3 is TGCAGCGTCGGGACTAGCGGGAGGGCCCAGTTCTTC.

The CDR3 DNA sequence: TGCGCCAGCAGCTTGGGGGGCTATGGGAGCGGGAGAGGAGAGACCCAGTACTTC. This translates into CASSLGGYGSGRGETQYF. This chain links TRBV5-1 with TRBJ2-5; 8 bases match TRBD2. V lost 0 bases and J lost 4; bases outside the gene matches: 14. Germline CDR1 is SGHRS and CDR2 is YFSETQ. There are 18 residues in the CDR3.

This clonotype showed up just a few times. The chain employs TRBV5-1 and TRBJ2-7, with 9 positions matching TRBD1. Trimming cost V 4 bases and J 0 bases; bases outside gene matches: 5. The CDR3 is 15 amino acids. The germline gives CDR1 SGHRS, CDR2 YFSETQ. The CDR3 loop is CASSQGQGPSYEQYF. CDR3 nucleotides: TGCGCCAGCAGCCAAGGACAGGGGCCCTCCTACGAGCAGTACTTC.

The CDR3 DNA reads TGCGCCAGCAGCTTGGCGGGGATTACTAATCAGCCCCAGCATTTT. Amino acid sequence: CASSLAGITNQPQHF. This chain joins TRBV5-1 and TRBJ1-5; D call uncertain. The CDR3 sequence is 15 residues long. Trimming pared 0 bases from V and 4 bases from J, leaving 11 bases between. CDR1 and CDR2 from the germline V gene are SGHRS and YFSETQ.

The chain employs TRBV5-4 and TRBJ2-1; TRBD2 might be the D (6 bases). V was clipped by 2 bases and J by 3 bases, with 12 bases between them. The CDR3 contains 15 residues. Germline lookup yields CDR1 SGHNT and CDR2 YYREEE (reference sequence). The CDR3 loop reads CASSFFGGRYNEQFF. In nucleotides, the CDR3 is TGTGCCAGCAGCTTTTTCGGGGGACGCTACAATGAGCAGTTCTTC.

The chain carries TRBV6-5 and TRBJ1-6; 7 nucleotides agree with TRBD1. Germline CDR1 is MNHEY and CDR2 is SVGAGI. The CDR3 has 14 amino acids. The V and J ends lost 4 bases and 8 bases, in that order; junction bases with no gene match: 5. Here the CDR3 reads CASSLQGKDSPLHF. CDR3 DNA sequence: TGTGCCAGCAGTTTACAGGGGAAGGATTCACCCCTCCACTTT.

The CDR3 loop reads CASRQGKNQPQHF. The CDR3, as DNA: TGTGCCAGCAGACAGGGGAAAAATCAGCCCCAGCATTTT. This chain connects TRBV12-3 or TRBV12-4 to TRBJ1-5; 7 bases line up with TRBD1. J was trimmed by 4 bases and V by 6 bases; bases with no gene match: 3. This CDR3 has 13 amino acids.

This chain connects TRBV12-3 or TRBV12-4 to TRBJ2-2, with 7 bases that match TRBD2. The CDR3 runs to 14 residues. The ends lost 3 bases at V and 3 bases at J; junction bases unmatched: 1. DNA of the CDR3: TGTGCCAGCAGTTTGGGAGGGCACACCGGGGAGCTGTTTTTT. Encoded protein: CASSLGGHTGELFF.

This clonotype was counted only a few times. The rearrangement uses TRBV5-1 and TRBJ2-7; 12 bases agree with TRBD1. The CDR3 length is 14 residues. Germline V gene sequence: CDR1 SGHRS, CDR2 YFSETQ. V trimming: 6 bases; J trimming: 4 bases; junction bases outside the gene matches: 5. In DNA form, the CDR3 reads TGCGCCAGCAAACCGGGACAGGGGGCTTACGAGCAGTACTTC. This sequence encodes CASKPGQGAYEQYF.